Listed below are T cell receptor beta chains from one sample, sequenced in a study of cytomegalovirus exposure and HLA in healthy donors. Libraries were prepared by immunoSEQ multiplex PCR; TCRdb keeps only in-frame clonotypes and omits some of them. The table has fewer than 150,000 clones, about 80% seen once. The sequencing input was PBMCs. Receptors originate from a man in his sixties in good health and CMV-seropositive. Each CDR3 is given with its conserved first and last residue. A D gene is named only where the DNA matches it firmly. For some rows the clone size is stated as once, few or many, or as a class when expanded; others skip it.

D gene	clone size	V gene	J gene	CDR3 protein	CDR3 DNA
TRBD2	.	TRBV28	TRBJ2-2	CASSSLASGSSGELFF	TGTGCCAGCAGTTCTTTGGCTAGCGGGAGTTCCGGGGAGCTGTTTTTT
TRBD2	.	TRBV9	TRBJ2-1	CASSPRTSGTEQFF	TGTGCCAGCAGCCCCCGGACTAGCGGGACTGAGCAGTTCTTC
TRBD2	.	TRBV19	TRBJ2-5	CASSIIAGSETQYF	TGTGCCAGTAGTATCATAGCGGGGTCGGAGACCCAGTACTTC
.	.	TRBV29-1	TRBJ1-2	CSVEDSPTPVYGYTF	TGCAGCGTGGAGGACAGCCCTACCCCCGTCTATGGCTACACCTTC
TRBD1	few	TRBV6-6	TRBJ2-1	CASRSLMGQGYNEQFF	TGTGCCAGCAGGTCGTTAATGGGACAGGGTTACAATGAGCAGTTCTTC
.	.	TRBV30	TRBJ1-6	CAWSPGVDNSPLHF	TGTGCCTGGAGTCCAGGGGTCGATAATTCACCCCTCCACTTT
.	.	TRBV5-1	TRBJ2-3	CASSLDRIRTDTQYF	TGCGCCAGCAGCTTGGACAGGATCCGCACAGATACGCAGTATTTT
.	.	TRBV5-1	TRBJ2-2	CASSNQDQKRAGELFF	TGCGCCAGCAGCAACCAGGACCAGAAGAGGGCCGGGGAGCTGTTTTTT
.	.	TRBV6-1	TRBJ1-5	CASSERDTGWDQPQHF	TGTGCCAGCAGTGAAAGGGACACCGGTTGGGATCAGCCCCAGCATTTT
.	many	TRBV2	TRBJ2-3	CASRERAGSTDTQYF	TGTGCCAGCAGGGAGCGAGCGGGTAGCACAGATACGCAGTATTTT
TRBD1	.	TRBV11-2	TRBJ2-1	CASSLGTGWYNEQFF	TGTGCCAGCAGCTTAGGGACAGGGTGGTACAATGAGCAGTTCTTC
.	.	TRBV7-7	TRBJ2-3	CASSLTRGQHSTDTQYF	TGTGCCAGCAGCCTAACCCGTGGGCAACATAGCACAGATACGCAGTATTTT
.	.	TRBV28	TRBJ1-1	CASSYGGVVLAFF	TGTGCCAGCAGCTACGGGGGGGTGGTGTTGGCTTTCTTT
.	.	TRBV7-3	TRBJ2-1	CASSLRGNEQFF	TGTGCCAGCAGCTTAAGAGGGAATGAGCAGTTCTTC
TRBD1	.	TRBV6-6	TRBJ1-1	CASSYPGQGATEAFF	TGTGCCAGCAGTTACCCGGGACAGGGGGCCACTGAAGCTTTCTTT
.	.	TRBV7-2	TRBJ2-6	CASSHRWGAGANVLTF	TGTGCCAGCAGCCACCGTTGGGGGGCTGGGGCCAACGTCCTGACTTTC
.	.	TRBV5-1	TRBJ2-7	CASSPTGVEQYF	TGCGCCAGCAGCCCGACTGGCGTTGAGCAGTACTTC
.	.	TRBV28	TRBJ2-3	CASSLGRTQYF	TGTGCCAGCAGTTTGGGCAGGACGCAGTATTTT